A single sample gave rise to the 26 T cell receptor beta chains below, sequenced in a study of shared clonotypes between healthy human individuals. Here immunoSEQ multiplex PCR was the method, and the copy in TCRdb shows in-frame clones only, minus some. The table includes 80,000 to 100,000 clones, approximately 70% detected once. Sequenced input: memory CD8+ T cells sorted from blood. Indicated subset: CD45RO+ cells pooled with CCR7-negative TemRA cells. The receptors shown here come from a man younger than 45 in good health.

A few counts support this clone. The CDR3 region has the DNA TGTGCCTGGTGGGTAGGCAGGGGAATCGGTGGCTACACCTTC. It codes for CAWWVGRGIGGYTF. The chain has TRBV30 and TRBJ1-2, with D possibly TRBD1 on 6 matching bases. Germline CDR1 and CDR2: GTSNPN and SVGIG (reference sequence). With 5 bases removed from V and 7 bases from J, the gap between germline ends came to 20 bases. The CDR3 is 14 residues long.

V gene TRBV27 combines with J gene TRBJ1-5; the D is unclear. V gave up 3 bases and J gave up 7 bases, with 16 bases separating them. The CDR3 spans 15 residues. Germline lookup yields CDR1 MNHEY and CDR2 SMNVEV (reference sequence). Here the CDR3 reads CASSFSAVPGQPQHF. CDR3 bases: TGTGCCAGCAGTTTTTCAGCAGTTCCGGGGCAGCCCCAGCATTTT.

The rearrangement links TRBV2 to TRBJ2-7; D unresolved. Germline CDR1 and CDR2: SNHLY and FYNNEI. V gave up 8 bases and J gave up 5 bases, with 10 bases separating them. The CDR3 totals 11 residues. The CDR3 sequence is CASFVGDEQYF. CDR3 bases: TGTGCCAGCTTCGTAGGAGACGAGCAGTACTTC.

In this sample, this clone turned up once. The sample has other DNA sequences that encode this CDR3 too. This chain joins TRBV28 and TRBJ2-7; D is unresolved. The V gene's germline CDR1 is MDHEN and CDR2 SYDVKM. Deletions cut 3 bases from V and 1 base from J, with 4 bases between. The CDR3 is made up of 12 amino acids. The CDR3 region is CASSFLSYEQYF. The CDR3 DNA reads TGTGCCAGCAGTTTCCTGTCCTACGAGCAGTACTTC.

The sample holds a few counts of this clone. This sequence joins TRBV5-1 and TRBJ2-3; TRBD2 matches 12 bases. V trimming: 4 bases; J trimming: 3 bases; junction bases outside the gene matches: 6. Per germline, CDR1 SGHRS and CDR2 YFSETQ. The CDR3 extends over 16 amino acids. The CDR3 reads CASSPETSGRTDTQYF. The CDR3 DNA sequence: TGCGCCAGCAGCCCCGAAACTAGCGGGAGGACAGATACGCAGTATTTT.

The sample holds many counts of this clone. The V call is TRBV7-3, the J call TRBJ2-3; a possible D gene is TRBD2 (6 bases). This CDR3 region has 15 residues. Germline CDR1 is SGHTA and CDR2 is FQGTGA. The V gene lost 10 bases and the J gene lost 0 bases, with 17 bases spanning the gap. CDR3 in DNA: TGTGCCACCGGCCCGGGAGCATCGAGCACAGATACGCAGTATTTT. It yields the protein CATGPGASSTDTQYF.

The chain links TRBV9 to TRBJ2-2, with unresolved D. Germline CDR1 SGDLS, CDR2 YYNGEE. The CDR3 covers 17 residues. V lost 4 bases to trimming and J lost 1 base, with 17 bases between them. The CDR3 DNA reads as TGTGCCAGCAGCCTGTCGCCCTTTCATATGAACACCGGGGAGCTGTTTTTT. Translating it yields CASSLSPFHMNTGELFF.

The rearrangement joins TRBV11-2 to TRBJ2-3; weak D call: TRBD2 (5 bases). The V gene's germline CDR1 is SGHAT and CDR2 FQNNGV. Trimming removed 3 bases at V and 3 bases at J, with 16 bases between. The CDR3 runs to 16 residues. This CDR3 is CASSFGLADGTDTQYF. CDR3 DNA: TGTGCCAGCAGCTTTGGCCTAGCTGATGGGACAGATACGCAGTATTTT.

V usage is TRBV6-5 and J usage is TRBJ2-7; possibly TRBD1 for D (8 bases). Germline CDR1 and CDR2: MNHEY and SVGAGI. Trimming shortened V by 8 bases and J by 5 bases, and 19 bases separated the two germline ends. The CDR3 sequence is 14 residues long. Here the CDR3 reads CASGGVDRANEQYF. CDR3 nucleotide sequence: TGTGCCAGCGGGGGGGTGGACAGGGCCAACGAGCAGTACTTC.

The chain combines TRBV6-5 with TRBJ2-2, with D maybe TRBD1 (6 bases). Trimming left V 1 base short and J 5 bases short, with 8 bases between. The CDR3 sequence is 14 residues long. Germline assignment: CDR1 MNHEY and CDR2 SVGAGI. This CDR3 is CASSYFRGTGELFF. DNA of the CDR3: TGTGCCAGCAGTTACTTTAGGGGGACCGGGGAGCTGTTTTTT.

The genes are TRBV15 and TRBJ1-4; TRBD1 matches 7 bases. CDR3 length equals 14 residues. Trimming cost V 5 bases and J 11 bases; bases outside gene matches: 11. From germline, CDR1 is LNHNV and CDR2 YYDKDF (reference sequence). DNA of the CDR3: TGTGCCACCAGCCAAACTAGGGACAGTTGGAAACTGTTTTTT. As protein: CATSQTRDSWKLFF.

V usage is TRBV5-4 and J usage is TRBJ2-1; possibly TRBD1 for D (5 bases). CDR1 and CDR2 (germline): SGHNT, YYREEE (reference sequence). This CDR3 has 18 residues. The germline V and J ends were trimmed by 5 bases and 1 base, with 22 bases remaining between them. CDR3 protein: CASRPLGLLTGSYNEQFF. The CDR3 DNA follows: TGTGCCAGCAGGCCCCTAGGCCTATTAACAGGTTCCTACAATGAGCAGTTCTTC.

This sequence joins TRBV6-6 and TRBJ1-1, with D perhaps TRBD1 (6 bases). Germline V gene lookup returns CDR1 MNHNY and CDR2 SVGAGI (reference sequence). V was shortened by 6 bases and J by 1 base, with 9 bases between the two germline ends. This CDR3 has 13 amino acids. CDR3 DNA sequence: TGTGCCAGCAGCCCACAGGGGAACACTGAAGCTTTCTTT. It yields the protein CASSPQGNTEAFF.

The chain joins TRBV5-5 to TRBJ2-5; the D is unclear. Germline V lookup: CDR1 SGHKS, CDR2 YYEKEE (reference sequence). The CDR3 covers 12 residues. The germline V and J ends were trimmed by 5 bases and 4 bases, with 9 bases remaining between them. CDR3 residues: CASSYPTETQYF. The CDR3 region has the DNA TGTGCCAGCAGTTACCCGACAGAGACCCAGTACTTC.

The gene calls are TRBV28 and TRBJ2-7; D is possibly TRBD1 (5 bases). Germline V gives CDR1 MDHEN, CDR2 SYDVKM. This CDR3 is built from 14 residues. V lost 6 bases and J lost 3, with 15 bases in between. The chain's CDR3 is CASSQPDRHYEQYF. The CDR3 nucleotides are TGTGCCAGCAGCCAACCCGACAGACACTACGAGCAGTACTTC. Variable domain in full (rest from reference TRBV28 and TRBJ2-7): DVKVTQSSRYLVKRTGEKVFLECVQDMDHENMFWYRQDPGLGLRLIYFSYDVKMKEKGDIPEGYSVSREKKERFSLILESASTNQTSMYLCASSQPDRHYEQYFGPGTRLTVT.

This clone has more than one count but fewer than ten. This chain connects TRBV27 to TRBJ2-3, with TRBD2 identical over 8 bases. V was clipped by 3 bases and J by 3 bases; unmatched bases: 11. The CDR3 covers 17 residues. The germline CDR1 and CDR2 sequences are MNHEY and SMNVEV (reference sequence). The CDR3 sequence is CASSFFPQRERTDTQYF. CDR3 nucleotide sequence: TGTGCCAGCAGTTTTTTCCCTCAGCGGGAGCGTACAGATACGCAGTATTTT.

The rearrangement uses TRBV28 and TRBJ1-5; D gene uncertain. Per the germline V gene, CDR1 is MDHEN and CDR2 is SYDVKM. V shed 1 base and J shed 3 bases, with 13 bases lying between them. The CDR3 covers 16 residues. CDR3 DNA: TGTGCCAGCAGTTTATACGGTGGGATTCCCAATCAGCCCCAGCATTTT. Translation gives CASSLYGGIPNQPQHF.

The table lists this clone with a count of one. The chain is built from TRBV5-6 and TRBJ2-7; D gene ambiguous. This CDR3 comprises 10 residues. Germline CDR1 SGHDT, CDR2 YYEEEE. Trimming left V 5 bases short and J 7 bases short, with 7 bases between. The CDR3 here is CASSLREQYF. Here the CDR3 DNA reads TGTGCCAGCAGTCTTAGAGAGCAGTACTTC.

This clone was observed once. The V gene is TRBV11-2, the J gene TRBJ2-7; possible D gene TRBD2, 6 bases. The end of the DNA aligns better with TRBJ2-1, so the J call may be wrong. The CDR3 loop spans 15 amino acids. Germline V gene data show CDR1 as SGHAT and CDR2 as FQNNGV. CDR3 bases: TGTGCCAGCAGCGATTCGGGACTCTTCTCCGGGGAGCAGTTCTTC. Its protein product is CASSDSGLFSGEQFF.

This clone was seen a few times. The chain has TRBV5-6 and TRBJ2-7; D is uncertain. Trimming stripped 4 bases from V and 3 bases from J, with 14 bases between. In germline, CDR1 is SGHDT, CDR2 YYEEEE. The CDR3 totals 14 residues. Here the CDR3 reads CASSHRATDYEQYF. Here the CDR3 DNA reads TGTGCCAGCAGCCACCGGGCCACTGACTACGAGCAGTACTTC.

This chain connects TRBV18 to TRBJ2-7; 13 bases align to TRBD2. The CDR3 loop spans 16 amino acids. Germline V CDR1 and CDR2: KGHSH, LQKENI. The V segment lost 3 bases and the J segment 5 bases; nucleotides outside the gene matches: 7. The CDR3 reads CASSPGTSGIGHEQYF. In nucleotides, the CDR3 is TGTGCCAGCTCACCCGGGACTAGCGGGATCGGCCACGAGCAGTACTTC.

The chain is built from TRBV6-6 and TRBJ1-5, with TRBD1 identical over 7 bases. Trimming took 2 bases from V and 9 from J; bases not matched to a gene: 13. The germline V gene encodes CDR1 MNHNY and CDR2 SVGAGI (reference sequence). CDR3 length: 16 residues. In DNA form, the CDR3 reads TGTGCCAGCAGTTACCCGGCCGACAGGGACGGAAGGCCCCAGCATTTT. This translates into CASSYPADRDGRPQHF.

The chain recombines TRBV7-2 with TRBJ2-5, with 9 bases fitting TRBD1. The V gene's germline CDR1 is SGHTA and CDR2 FQGNSA. The trim removed 3 bases at V and 5 bases at J, leaving 7 bases unmatched. The CDR3 has 15 amino acids. CDR3 amino acids: CASSFNRGRRETQYF. Here the CDR3 DNA reads TGTGCCAGCAGCTTCAACAGGGGGCGTAGGGAGACCCAGTACTTC.

This clone has a handful of counts. V and J are TRBV19 and TRBJ1-5; tentatively, D is TRBD1 (6 bases). Germline values: CDR1 LNHDA, CDR2 SQIVND (reference sequence). Trimming took 2 bases from V and 6 from J, leaving 11 bases between them. The CDR3 has 14 residues. DNA for the CDR3: TGTGCCAGTAGTATACCAGGGGTCGGTCAGCCCCAGCATTTT. As protein: CASSIPGVGQPQHF.

This clone has just a few counts. V and J are TRBV25-1 and TRBJ2-7; D might be TRBD1 (5 bases). V lost 2 bases and J 0 bases, leaving 14 bases between the germline ends. In germline, CDR1 is MGHDK, CDR2 SYGVNS. This CDR3 has 16 amino acids. CDR3: CASSEGSGLSSYEQYF. In DNA form, the CDR3 reads TGTGCCAGCAGTGAAGGATCAGGGCTCAGCTCCTACGAGCAGTACTTC.

This chain joins TRBV6-5 and TRBJ2-7, with 10 bases fitting TRBD2. This CDR3 has 14 amino acids. Germline V CDR1 and CDR2: MNHEY, SVGAGI. V was pared by 5 bases and J by 3 bases, with 4 bases of the junction left unmatched. The CDR3 sequence is CASSLGTSVYEQYF. CDR3 nucleotides: TGTGCCAGCAGTCTCGGGACTAGCGTCTACGAGCAGTACTTC.